These 14 T cell receptor beta chains were sequenced from one sample in a study of T-cell reconstitution after alpha-beta-depleted transplantation in children. Preparation of the TCRbeta library involved a method that used unique molecular identifiers. TCRdb independently ran MiXCR on the PCR reads; one entry per CDR3 protein. The table records 500,000 to 650,000 distinct CDR3 sequences, approximately 12% of them present only once. The sequenced sample was PBMCs, mostly from graft donor cells, obtained 360 days after TCRalphabeta/CD19-depleted stem cell transplant. The receptor set was obtained from a male patient younger than 18 who had a stem cell transplant for acute myeloid leukemia, so the T cells may come from the graft donor.

This clonotype was seen a few times. J is TRBJ2-2 and V is TRBV20-1, with TRBD2 matching 9 bases. The V gene end was trimmed by 0 bases and the J gene end by 4 bases; junction bases not matched to a gene: 3. Germline V gene data show CDR1 as DFQATT and CDR2 as SNEGSKA (reference sequence). This CDR3 comprises 15 residues. The CDR3 nucleotides are TGCAGTGCTAGAGACGCGGGGGGGCTCACCGGGGAGCTGTTTTTT. It encodes CSARDAGGLTGELFF.

The chain uses TRBV6-2 or TRBV6-3 and TRBJ2-5, with D uncertain. Per germline, CDR1 MNHEY and CDR2 SVGEGT. V was clipped by 0 bases and J by 5 bases, with 19 bases between them. The CDR3 loop spans 17 amino acids. The CDR3 region has the DNA TGTGCCAGCAGTTACTCTTCAGTCTTCCCCGGTCGGGAGACCCAGTACTTC. Translated: CASSYSSVFPGRETQYF.

This clonotype came up a few times. The chain couples TRBV28 to TRBJ1-1; perhaps TRBD1 as D (5 bases). V lost 6 bases and J 3 bases, leaving 14 bases between the germline ends. The CDR3 length is 14 residues. Germline CDR1 and CDR2: MDHEN and SYDVKM. The CDR3 reads CASRLPGAHTEAFF. For the CDR3, the DNA is TGTGCCAGCAGACTACCCGGGGCCCACACTGAAGCTTTCTTT.

This chain uses TRBV29-1 with TRBJ2-1, with 8 bases aligning to TRBD1. The CDR3 is made up of 14 amino acids. V dropped 7 bases and J dropped 6; count of bases not matched to a gene: 11. Germline V CDR1 and CDR2: SQVTM, ANQGSEA. The CDR3 here is CSAQRGQGVNEQFF. The CDR3, as DNA: TGCAGCGCCCAAAGAGGACAGGGAGTCAATGAGCAGTTCTTC.

The rearrangement joins TRBV2 to TRBJ2-3; D call uncertain. This CDR3 has 16 amino acids. Between the trimmed V and J ends, which lost 0 bases and 2 bases, there was a span of 12 bases. In germline, CDR1 is SNHLY, CDR2 FYNNEI. CDR3: CASSEAVSAFTDTQYF. The CDR3 nucleotides read TGTGCCAGCAGTGAAGCCGTGAGTGCCTTCACAGATACGCAGTATTTT.

The chain is built from TRBV7-2 and TRBJ2-2; tentatively, D is TRBD2 (5 bases). Germline CDR1 SGHTA, CDR2 FQGNSA. There are 14 residues in the CDR3. V gave up 4 bases and J gave up 6 bases, with 12 bases separating them. The CDR3 here is CASSSGLASGELFF. CDR3 bases: TGTGCCAGCAGCTCTGGACTTGCCTCCGGGGAGCTGTTTTTT.

The table lists this clonotype with many counts. The rearrangement joins TRBV20-1 to TRBJ2-5; D remains ambiguous. CDR1 is DFQATT and CDR2 is SNEGSKA in the germline V gene (reference sequence). CDR3 length equals 11 residues. Trimming cost V 5 bases and J 1 base, with 5 bases left between them. CDR3 in amino acids: CSAPIQETQYF. CDR3 nucleotides: TGCAGTGCTCCGATCCAAGAGACCCAGTACTTC.

The V and J genes are TRBV20-1 and TRBJ2-7; possibly TRBD2 for D (5 bases). V dropped 2 bases and J dropped 3 bases, with 14 bases sitting between them. Germline-derived CDR1 and CDR2 are DFQATT and SNEGSKA (reference sequence). This CDR3 has 14 residues. This chain's CDR3 is CSARSGRSDYEQYF. DNA for the CDR3: TGCAGTGCTAGAAGCGGCAGATCGGACTACGAGCAGTACTTC.

V gene TRBV12-3 or TRBV12-4 combines with J gene TRBJ2-7; TRBD1 aligns across 12 bases. This CDR3 has 16 residues. The J segment lost 5 bases and the V segment lost 6 bases, leaving 11 bases of the junction unmatched. CDR3 sequence: CASRLTPGQGADEQYF. The CDR3 DNA reads TGTGCCAGCAGACTAACGCCGGGACAGGGGGCCGACGAGCAGTACTTC.

The chain is built from TRBV20-1 and TRBJ2-1, with 9 bases aligning to TRBD2. The CDR3 has 13 residues. CDR1 is DFQATT and CDR2 is SNEGSKA in the germline V gene (reference sequence). The CDR3 DNA reads TGCATGCTCGGCGGGAGGGCATACAATGAGCAGTTCTTC. Translated: CMLGGRAYNEQFF.

V gene TRBV4-2 combines with J gene TRBJ2-1, with D perhaps matching TRBD1 (6 bases). V lost 0 bases, J lost 2 bases, and 11 bases lay in between. The CDR3 runs 16 residues. CDR1 LGHNA and CDR2 YNFKEQ come from the germline V gene. The CDR3 DNA reads TGTGCCAGCAGCCAAGATGGAAGGGGGACCTACAATGAGCAGTTCTTC. It yields the protein CASSQDGRGTYNEQFF.

This clonotype occurred a few times. The chain combines TRBV28 with TRBJ2-1; 8 bases fit TRBD1. V gave up 6 bases and J gave up 7 bases; unmatched junction bases: 14. This CDR3 region has 16 residues. The V gene's germline CDR1 is MDHEN and CDR2 SYDVKM. The CDR3 region has the DNA TGTGCCAGCAGGGGCCCGTTCCAGGGGGCGGAGAATGAGCAGTTCTTC. Translating gives CASRGPFQGAENEQFF. Based on the CDR3 plus reference TRBV28 and TRBJ2-1, the full variable domain is DVKVTQSSRYLVKRTGEKVFLECVQDMDHENMFWYRQDPGLGLRLIYFSYDVKMKEKGDIPEGYSVSREKKERFSLILESASTNQTSMYLCASRGPFQGAENEQFFGPGTRLTVL.

There are many counts of this clonotype. The chain links TRBV27 to TRBJ2-1; TRBD2 matches 12 bases. Per germline, CDR1 MNHEY and CDR2 SMNVEV (reference sequence). Trimming removed 5 bases from V and 7 bases from J; junction bases left unmatched: 0. This CDR3 spans 13 amino acids. The CDR3 nucleotides are TGTGCCAGCAGTGGACTAGCGGGGAATGAGCAGTTCTTC. Translated: CASSGLAGNEQFF.

This clonotype occurred a few times. The chain employs TRBV15 and TRBJ1-6; tentative D call: TRBD1 (5 bases). The CDR3 contains 19 residues. V lost 5 bases to trimming and J lost 7 bases, with 27 bases between them. From germline, CDR1 is LNHNV and CDR2 YYDKDF (reference sequence). This chain's CDR3 is CATSPTSSGRGYRNSPLHF. The DNA of the CDR3 is TGTGCCACCAGCCCTACGTCCTCAGGGCGAGGGTATAGGAATTCACCCCTCCACTTT.